The 9 T cell receptor beta chains below come from one sample, sequenced in a study of shared clonotypes between healthy human individuals. Measured with immunoSEQ multiplex PCR; TCRdb has only the in-frame clones, and not every one. The sample yields 950,000 to 1,100,000 clones, more than 65% seen once. Sequenced input: memory CD4+ T cells sorted from blood. Subset defined: CD45RA-negative fraction. The receptors stem from a man younger than 35 in good health.

This clone was seen a handful of times. V and J are TRBV9 and TRBJ2-7; a weak D match, TRBD1 (5 bases). Germline loops: CDR1 SGDLS, CDR2 YYNGEE. The CDR3 sequence is 15 residues long. Trimming left V 0 bases short and J 2 bases short, with 12 bases between. In DNA, the CDR3 is TGTGCCAGCAGCGTAGAGGCAGGGAACACCTACGAGCAGTACTTC. It specifies CASSVEAGNTYEQYF.

The V gene is TRBV2, the J gene TRBJ2-7, with 8 bases lining up with TRBD2. CDR1 is SNHLY, CDR2 FYNNEI, per germline. V shed 6 bases, J shed 1 base, and the junction held 5 bases outside the gene matches. This CDR3 contains 14 residues. CDR3 sequence reads: CASRRTSLSYEQYF. The CDR3 nucleotides read TGTGCCAGCAGAAGGACTAGCCTTTCCTACGAGCAGTACTTC.

This clone has just a few counts. This sequence joins TRBV6-1 and TRBJ1-6, with TRBD1 as a possible D gene (5 bases). The V gene's germline CDR1 is MNHNS and CDR2 SASEGT. The CDR3 sequence is 15 residues long. V lost 5 bases, J lost 4 bases, and 12 bases lay in between. This chain's CDR3 is CASSPRDGYNSPLHF. The CDR3 DNA follows: TGTGCCAGCAGTCCCCGGGACGGTTATAATTCACCCCTCCACTTT.

J is TRBJ1-2 and V is TRBV2; D is undetermined. The germline CDR1 and CDR2 sequences are SNHLY and FYNNEI. The CDR3 loop spans 13 amino acids. Trimming removed 7 bases at V and 4 bases at J, with 13 bases between. The CDR3 sequence is CASKGRLGYGYTF. The CDR3 DNA sequence: TGTGCCAGCAAAGGCAGACTAGGCTATGGCTACACCTTC.

Details on this clone: The same CDR3 can be traced to other DNA sequences in this sample. The J gene is TRBJ2-7, the V gene TRBV11-2; 8 bases are a match to TRBD1. The germline gives CDR1 SGHAT, CDR2 FQNNGV. J was trimmed by 1 base and V by 2 bases; bases with no gene match: 1. This CDR3 has 14 amino acids. As DNA, the CDR3 is TGTGCCAGCAGCTTACAGGGGGCGTCCTACGAGCAGTACTTC. Translation: CASSLQGASYEQYF.

This sequence joins TRBV25-1 and TRBJ2-5, with TRBD1 matching 7 bases. CDR3 length equals 16 residues. After removal of 1 base from V and 5 bases from J, the junction contained 10 bases not matched to a gene. CDR1 and CDR2 (germline): MGHDK, SYGVNS. This CDR3 reads CASSELGAGGLETQYF. The DNA of the CDR3 is TGTGCCAGCAGTGAATTGGGGGCAGGGGGATTGGAGACCCAGTACTTC. Full variable domain (missing parts from reference TRBV25-1 and TRBJ2-5): EADIYQTPRYLVIGTGKKITLECSQTMGHDKMYWYQQDPGMELHLIHYSYGVNSTEKGDLSSESTVSRIRTEHFPLTLESARPSHTSQYLCASSELGAGGLETQYFGPGTRLLVL.

V and J are TRBV4-3 and TRBJ2-1; TRBD2 aligns across 9 bases. The trim removed 1 base at V and 5 bases at J, leaving 6 bases unmatched. CDR1 LGHNA and CDR2 YSLEER come from the germline V gene. The CDR3 runs 16 residues. CDR3 residues: CASSQVPSGIHNEQFF. The CDR3 DNA sequence: TGCGCCAGCAGCCAAGTTCCTAGCGGGATCCACAATGAGCAGTTCTTC.

The V gene is TRBV5-4, the J gene TRBJ2-5; D gene ambiguous. Trimming stripped 4 bases from V and 3 bases from J, with 10 bases between. Germline CDR1 is SGHNT and CDR2 is YYREEE (reference sequence). The CDR3 is made up of 13 amino acids. DNA of the CDR3: TGTGCCAGCAGCAAAAGGGTAGAAGAGACCCAGTACTTC. It is translated as CASSKRVEETQYF.

Comments on this clone: The same CDR3 also results from other DNA sequences found in this sample. The chain couples TRBV5-1 to TRBJ1-2; D is unresolved. Trimming pared 0 bases from V and 2 bases from J, leaving 8 bases between. The V gene's germline CDR1 is SGHRS and CDR2 YFSETQ. The CDR3 spans 14 residues. DNA for the CDR3: TGCGCCAGCAGCTTGGGAATAGGGAACTATGGCTACACCTTC. Its translation: CASSLGIGNYGYTF.